The rows below give T cell receptor beta chains drawn from one sample of a study of PD-L1 blockade in urothelial cancer. Measured with immunoSEQ multiplex PCR; TCRdb has only the in-frame clones, and not every one. The table shows 43,000 or so clones, with 80% occurring only once. The sample here was PBMCs, taken around atezolizumab (anti-PD-L1) treatment. The receptors shown here come from a man between 60 and 70 years old with urothelial cancer. The CDR3 runs from the conserved cysteine through the conserved F or W. A D gene is named only where the DNA matches it firmly. Clone size, where shown, is once, few, many, or a class for clones that have expanded.

>NA|NA|15|TRBJ1-1|TRBV29-1
TGCAGCGCCCTGGGGAGTAGGAAGGTGCACACTGAAGCTTTCTTT
CSALGSRKVHTEAFF
>NA|NA|15|TRBJ2-5|TRBV7-9
TGTGCCAGCAGCATAAATCAGGGTGCCCAAGAGACCCAGTACTTC
CASSINQGAQETQYF
>TRBD1|NA|16|TRBJ1-1|TRBV28
TGTGCCAGCAGTTTAAGACAGGGGCCAAGGAACACTGAAGCTTTCTTT
CASSLRQGPRNTEAFF
>NA|NA|14|TRBJ2-7|TRBV28
TGTGCCAGCAGCCCCCTCGGGGGTGGCTACGAGCAGTACTTC
CASSPLGGGYEQYF
>NA|once|15|TRBJ2-1|TRBV4-1
TGCGCCAGCAGCCAAGGGAGGGCCCCCTACAATGAGCAGTTCTTC
CASSQGRAPYNEQFF
>TRBD2|NA|18|TRBJ2-1|TRBV2
TGTGCCAGCAGACCCGGGACTAGCGGGGGAAATTCCTACAATGAGCAGTTCTTC
CASRPGTSGGNSYNEQFF
>TRBD2|NA|15|TRBJ2-1|TRBV28
TGTGCCAGCAGGGGGGGAGCGGGGTCCTACAATGAGCAGTTCTTC
CASRGGAGSYNEQFF
>NA|NA|17|TRBJ1-4|TRBV5-1
TGCGCCAGCAGCGCGGGCTCCGGGACACCAACTAATGAAAAACTGTTTTTT
CASSAGSGTPTNEKLFF
>TRBD2|NA|16|TRBJ2-5|TRBV4-2
TGTGCCAGCAGCCAGAGACTAGCGGGGGGGAAAGAGACCCAGTACTTC
CASSQRLAGGKETQYF
>TRBD1|NA|15|TRBJ1-2|TRBV30
TGTGCCTGGAGTGTACGTAACAGGGGGCGAGATGGCTACACCTTC
CAWSVRNRGRDGYTF
>TRBD1|few|15|TRBJ2-2|TRBV15
TGTGCCACCAGCCCCGGGACAGGGATAACCGGGGAGCTGTTTTTT
CATSPGTGITGELFF
>TRBD1|once|17|TRBJ1-6|TRBV11-2
TGTGCCAGCAGCTTTAGGGACAGGGTGACCCTAAATTCACCCCTCCACTTT
CASSFRDRVTLNSPLHF
>TRBD1|NA|16|TRBJ2-7|TRBV5-6
TGTGCCAGCAGCCGAAGGGGCGGGACAGGGCAATACGAGCAGTACTTC
CASSRRGGTGQYEQYF
>TRBD1|few|17|TRBJ2-2|TRBV2
TGTGCCAGCTTCCGGGGACAGAACGGCAAAAACACCGGGGAGCTGTTTTTT
CASFRGQNGKNTGELFF
>NA|NA|14|TRBJ2-7|TRBV4-1
TGCGCCAGCAGCCAAGATGGGCCCGGAAATGAGCAGTACTTC
CASSQDGPGNEQYF
>TRBD1|NA|14|TRBJ2-5|TRBV9
TGTGCCAGCAGCGTCCTAGGGGGCCGGGAGACCCAGTACTTC
CASSVLGGRETQYF
>TRBD2|NA|15|TRBJ2-1|TRBV6-5
TGTGCCAGCACCCCTCGGGGGGGTGCCTACAATGAGCAGTTCTTC
CASTPRGGAYNEQFF